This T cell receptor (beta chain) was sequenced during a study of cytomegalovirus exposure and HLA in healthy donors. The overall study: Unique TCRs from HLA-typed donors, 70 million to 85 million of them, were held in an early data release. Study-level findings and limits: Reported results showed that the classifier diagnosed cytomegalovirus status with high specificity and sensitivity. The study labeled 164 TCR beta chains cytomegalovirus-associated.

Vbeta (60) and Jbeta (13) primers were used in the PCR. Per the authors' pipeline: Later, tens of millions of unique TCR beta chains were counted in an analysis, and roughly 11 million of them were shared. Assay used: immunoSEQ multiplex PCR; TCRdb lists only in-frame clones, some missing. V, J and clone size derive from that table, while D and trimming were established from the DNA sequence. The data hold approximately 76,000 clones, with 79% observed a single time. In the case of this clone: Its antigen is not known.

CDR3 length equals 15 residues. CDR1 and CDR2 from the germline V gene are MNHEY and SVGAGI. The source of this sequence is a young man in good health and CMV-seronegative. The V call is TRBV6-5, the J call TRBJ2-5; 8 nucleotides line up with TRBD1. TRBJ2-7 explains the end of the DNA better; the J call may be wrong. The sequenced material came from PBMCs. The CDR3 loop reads CASSSTGTGKYEQYF. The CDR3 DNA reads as TGTGCCAGCAGTTCCACCGGGACAGGAAAATACGAGCAGTACTTC.